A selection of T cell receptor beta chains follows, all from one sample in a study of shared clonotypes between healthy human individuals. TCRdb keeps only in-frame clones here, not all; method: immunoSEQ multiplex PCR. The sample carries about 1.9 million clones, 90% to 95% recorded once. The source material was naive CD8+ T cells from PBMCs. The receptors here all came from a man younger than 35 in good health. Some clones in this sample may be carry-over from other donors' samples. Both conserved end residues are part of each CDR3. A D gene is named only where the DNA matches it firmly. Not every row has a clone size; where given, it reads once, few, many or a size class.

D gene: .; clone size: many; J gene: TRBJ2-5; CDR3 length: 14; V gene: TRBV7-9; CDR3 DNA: TGTGCCAGCAGCTTAAGCCTATTTCAAGAGACCCAGTACTTC; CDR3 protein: CASSLSLFQETQYF
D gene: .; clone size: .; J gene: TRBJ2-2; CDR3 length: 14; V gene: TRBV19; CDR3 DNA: TGTGCCAGTAGCGAAACAGGGAACACCGGGGAGCTGTTTTTT; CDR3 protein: CASSETGNTGELFF
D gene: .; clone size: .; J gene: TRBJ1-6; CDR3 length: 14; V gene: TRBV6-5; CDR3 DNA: TGTGCCAGCAGTTCAGGGTTTCATGGCTCACCCCTCCACTTT; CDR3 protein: CASSSGFHGSPLHF
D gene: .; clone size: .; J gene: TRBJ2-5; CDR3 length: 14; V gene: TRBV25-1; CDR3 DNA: TGTGCCAGCAGTGAATTAGTAGGTCTAGAGACCCAGTACTTC; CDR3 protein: CASSELVGLETQYF
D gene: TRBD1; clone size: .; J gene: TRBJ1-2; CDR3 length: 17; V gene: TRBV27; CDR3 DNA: TGTGCCAGCAGTTTGTCAATGGGGGACAGGGGTAACTATGGCTACACCTTC; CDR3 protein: CASSLSMGDRGNYGYTF
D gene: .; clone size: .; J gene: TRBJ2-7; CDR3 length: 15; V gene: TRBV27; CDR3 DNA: TGTGCCAGCAGTTTATCGAACGAAGGGGTAATCGAGCAGTACTTC; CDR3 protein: CASSLSNEGVIEQYF
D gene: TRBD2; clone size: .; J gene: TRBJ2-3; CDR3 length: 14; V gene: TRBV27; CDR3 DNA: TGTGCCAGCAGTTTCGGCGGGAGCGCAGATACGCAGTATTTT; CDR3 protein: CASSFGGSADTQYF
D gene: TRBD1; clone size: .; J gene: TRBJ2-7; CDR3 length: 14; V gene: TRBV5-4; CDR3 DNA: TGTGCCAGCAGCTGGGGACAGGGCTTCCACGAGCAGTACTTC; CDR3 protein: CASSWGQGFHEQYF
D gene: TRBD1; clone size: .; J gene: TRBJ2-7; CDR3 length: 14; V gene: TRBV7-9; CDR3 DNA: TGTGCCAGCAGCCATCGGGACAGTCAATACGAGCAGTACTTC; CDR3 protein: CASSHRDSQYEQYF
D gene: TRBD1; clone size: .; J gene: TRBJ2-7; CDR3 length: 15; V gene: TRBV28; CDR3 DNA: TGTGCCACGCTCGAAGGCCATACAGGGGTATACGAGCAGTACTTC; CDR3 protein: CATLEGHTGVYEQYF
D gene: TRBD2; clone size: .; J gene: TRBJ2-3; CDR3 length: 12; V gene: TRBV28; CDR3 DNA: TGTGCCAGTAGCGGGAACTCAGATACGCAGTATTTT; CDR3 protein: CASSGNSDTQYF
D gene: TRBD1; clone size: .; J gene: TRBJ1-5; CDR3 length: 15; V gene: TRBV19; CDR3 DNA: TGTGCCAGTAGGGGAACAGGGGGCGGCGGTCAGCCCCAGCATTTT; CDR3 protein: CASRGTGGGGQPQHF
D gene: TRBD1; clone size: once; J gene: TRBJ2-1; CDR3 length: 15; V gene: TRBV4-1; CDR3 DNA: TGCGCCAGCAGCCAAGATTCGGGACAGGGTAATGAGCAGTTCTTC; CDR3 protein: CASSQDSGQGNEQFF
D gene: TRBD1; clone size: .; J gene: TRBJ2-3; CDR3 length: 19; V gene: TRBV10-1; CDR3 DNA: TGCGCCAGCAGTGAGAGCTTCGGACAGGGGGCGCGGGGCACAGATACGCAGTATTTT; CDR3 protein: CASSESFGQGARGTDTQYF
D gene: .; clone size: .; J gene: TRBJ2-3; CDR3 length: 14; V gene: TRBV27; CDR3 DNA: TGTGCCAGCAGTCAAGCACGGATCACAGATACGCAGTATTTT; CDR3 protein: CASSQARITDTQYF
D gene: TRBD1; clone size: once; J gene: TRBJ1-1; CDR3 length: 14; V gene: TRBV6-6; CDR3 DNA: TGTGCCAGCAGGGGCGGACAGGGGAGCACTGAAGCTTTCTTT; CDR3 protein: CASRGGQGSTEAFF
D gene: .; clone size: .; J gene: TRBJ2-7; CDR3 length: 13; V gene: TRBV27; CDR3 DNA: TGTGCCAGCAGTTTTGGGTTAACCTACGAGCAGTACTTC; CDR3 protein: CASSFGLTYEQYF
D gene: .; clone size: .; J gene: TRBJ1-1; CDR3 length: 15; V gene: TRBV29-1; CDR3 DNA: TGCAGCGTTGACTGGGGGCGAGCTCGGGCCACTGAAGCTTTCTTT; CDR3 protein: CSVDWGRARATEAFF
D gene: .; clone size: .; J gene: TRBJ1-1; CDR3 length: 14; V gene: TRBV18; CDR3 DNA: TGTGCCAGCTCACAAGATACAGGGAACACTGAAGCTTTCTTT; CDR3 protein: CASSQDTGNTEAFF
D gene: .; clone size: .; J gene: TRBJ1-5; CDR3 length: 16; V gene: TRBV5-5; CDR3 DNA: TGTGCCAGCAGCTTAGTCTGGGGTGGGATAGATCAGCCCCAGCATTTT; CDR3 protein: CASSLVWGGIDQPQHF